Listed below are T cell receptor beta chains from one sample, sequenced in a study of beta chain features in type 1 diabetes. Only in-frame clones appear in the TCRdb table, and some are missing; sequencing was by immunoSEQ multiplex PCR. Of 250,000 or so clones listed, 25% to 30% are singletons. The sequenced material came from central memory CD4+ T cells from blood. These receptors came from a man younger than 40 in good health. CDR3s include the opening cysteine and the closing phenylalanine or tryptophan. The D gene is left open where the match is weak. Not all rows give a size; the values are once, few, many and, for expanded clones, a class.

abundance: few
d_gene: NA
j_gene: TRBJ2-5
v_gene: TRBV2
CDR3aa: CASSRRGGEETQYF
CDR3nt: TGTGCCAGCAGCCGAAGAGGGGGTGAAGAGACCCAGTACTTC

abundance: few
d_gene: NA
j_gene: TRBJ1-2
v_gene: TRBV2
CDR3aa: CASTTGRVNYGYTF
CDR3nt: TGTGCCAGCACCACGGGGAGGGTTAACTATGGCTACACCTTC

abundance: NA
d_gene: NA
j_gene: TRBJ1-1
v_gene: TRBV5-6
CDR3aa: CASSLVPGTNTEAFF
CDR3nt: TGTGCCAGCAGCTTGGTTCCAGGGACGAACACTGAAGCTTTCTTT

abundance: NA
d_gene: TRBD1
j_gene: TRBJ2-7
v_gene: TRBV2
CDR3aa: CASSMDRGRYEQYF
CDR3nt: TGTGCCAGCAGTATGGACAGGGGGCGCTACGAGCAGTACTTC

abundance: many
d_gene: TRBD1
j_gene: TRBJ2-1
v_gene: TRBV10-1
CDR3aa: CASSDSGTAYNEQFF
CDR3nt: TGCGCCAGCAGTGACTCCGGGACAGCCTACAATGAGCAGTTCTTC

abundance: NA
d_gene: NA
j_gene: TRBJ2-6
v_gene: TRBV10-3
CDR3aa: CAISDQGGTSGANVLTF
CDR3nt: TGTGCCATCAGTGACCAGGGCGGGACCTCTGGGGCCAACGTCCTGACTTTC

abundance: NA
d_gene: TRBD1
j_gene: TRBJ2-7
v_gene: TRBV30
CDR3aa: CASSPKGAPWEQYF
CDR3nt: TGTGCCTCCTCTCCGAAGGGGGCGCCTTGGGAGCAGTACTTC

abundance: many
d_gene: NA
j_gene: TRBJ2-3
v_gene: TRBV14
CDR3aa: CASSKGPLPTDTQYF
CDR3nt: TGTGCCAGCTCTAAGGGGCCGCTCCCCACAGATACGCAGTATTTT

abundance: few
d_gene: TRBD2
j_gene: TRBJ2-3
v_gene: TRBV4-3
CDR3aa: CASSQDLAGGPGDTQYF
CDR3nt: TGCGCCAGCAGCCAAGATCTGGCGGGAGGGCCCGGAGATACGCAGTATTTT

abundance: NA
d_gene: NA
j_gene: TRBJ1-5
v_gene: TRBV2
CDR3aa: CASRPGGHSNQPQHF
CDR3nt: TGTGCCAGCAGACCCGGTGGCCATAGCAATCAGCCCCAGCATTTT

abundance: NA
d_gene: NA
j_gene: TRBJ2-1
v_gene: TRBV7-2
CDR3aa: CASSPGGGRNNEQFF
CDR3nt: TGTGCCAGCAGCCCAGGGGGCGGGAGGAATAATGAGCAGTTCTTC

abundance: few
d_gene: NA
j_gene: TRBJ2-7
v_gene: TRBV30
CDR3aa: CAWRLSYEQYF
CDR3nt: TGTGCCTGGAGACTCTCCTACGAGCAGTACTTC

abundance: NA
d_gene: NA
j_gene: TRBJ1-2
v_gene: TRBV29-1
CDR3aa: CSVEVVGTGYTF
CDR3nt: TGCAGCGTTGAAGTAGTCGGGACCGGCTACACCTTC

abundance: few
d_gene: TRBD1
j_gene: TRBJ1-5
v_gene: TRBV19
CDR3aa: CASSLQGGNQPQHF
CDR3nt: TGTGCCAGTAGTCTACAGGGGGGTAATCAGCCCCAGCATTTT

abundance: many
d_gene: NA
j_gene: TRBJ2-1
v_gene: TRBV6-6
CDR3aa: CASSYSEEGGEQFF
CDR3nt: TGTGCCAGCAGTTACTCGGAGGAGGGCGGGGAGCAGTTCTTC

abundance: few
d_gene: TRBD2
j_gene: TRBJ2-7
v_gene: TRBV13
CDR3aa: CASSLSSSGSLHEQYF
CDR3nt: TGTGCCAGCAGCCTCTCCTCTAGCGGGAGTCTCCACGAGCAGTACTTC

abundance: few
d_gene: NA
j_gene: TRBJ1-1
v_gene: TRBV29-1
CDR3aa: CSARGTGLSTEAFF
CDR3nt: TGCAGCGCCCGGGGTACAGGGTTAAGCACTGAAGCTTTCTTT

abundance: NA
d_gene: NA
j_gene: TRBJ2-2
v_gene: TRBV11-2
CDR3aa: CASPRAGVTTGELFF
CDR3nt: TGTGCCAGCCCCCGGGCAGGGGTGACCACCGGGGAGCTGTTTTTT

abundance: few
d_gene: NA
j_gene: TRBJ2-1
v_gene: TRBV5-1
CDR3aa: CASRWGDNEQFF
CDR3nt: TGCGCCAGCAGGTGGGGGGACAATGAGCAGTTCTTC

abundance: NA
d_gene: NA
j_gene: TRBJ2-3
v_gene: TRBV29-1
CDR3aa: CSVRPGVSTDTQYF
CDR3nt: TGCAGCGTCCGCCCGGGGGTAAGCACAGATACGCAGTATTTT

abundance: few
d_gene: NA
j_gene: TRBJ2-5
v_gene: TRBV29-1
CDR3aa: CSVVQGQETQYF
CDR3nt: TGCAGCGTTGTTCAGGGGCAAGAGACCCAGTACTTC

abundance: NA
d_gene: NA
j_gene: TRBJ2-7
v_gene: TRBV28
CDR3aa: CASSLSRPGVEQYF
CDR3nt: TGTGCCAGCAGTTTATCCCGTCCAGGGGTCGAGCAGTACTTC

abundance: few
d_gene: NA
j_gene: TRBJ2-3
v_gene: TRBV5-6
CDR3aa: CASSSGPPGPFADTQYF
CDR3nt: TGTGCCAGCAGCTCCGGGCCACCTGGACCGTTCGCAGATACGCAGTATTTT

abundance: NA
d_gene: NA
j_gene: TRBJ1-5
v_gene: TRBV7-9
CDR3aa: CASSRDYQPQHF
CDR3nt: TGTGCCAGCAGCCGGGACTATCAGCCCCAGCATTTT

abundance: NA
d_gene: TRBD2
j_gene: TRBJ2-3
v_gene: TRBV6-5
CDR3aa: CASSSGTSGIAQYF
CDR3nt: TGTGCCAGCAGTTCCGGGACTAGCGGGATCGCGCAGTATTTT

abundance: few
d_gene: TRBD2
j_gene: TRBJ2-1
v_gene: TRBV18
CDR3aa: CASSPRNLAGAGGEQFF
CDR3nt: TGTGCCAGCTCACCACGGAACCTAGCGGGGGCAGGGGGTGAGCAGTTCTTC

abundance: few
d_gene: NA
j_gene: TRBJ2-7
v_gene: TRBV4-3
CDR3aa: CASSRGGVYEQYF
CDR3nt: TGCGCCAGCAGCCGCGGCGGGGTCTACGAGCAGTACTTC

abundance: NA
d_gene: NA
j_gene: TRBJ2-7
v_gene: TRBV29-1
CDR3aa: CSTRQGGEANEQYF
CDR3nt: TGCAGCACCCGTCAGGGGGGGGAGGCTAACGAGCAGTACTTC

abundance: few
d_gene: TRBD2
j_gene: TRBJ2-1
v_gene: TRBV9
CDR3aa: CASRRGASYNEQFF
CDR3nt: TGTGCCAGCAGGCGGGGGGCCTCCTACAATGAGCAGTTCTTC

abundance: NA
d_gene: NA
j_gene: TRBJ2-5
v_gene: TRBV2
CDR3aa: CASRTDGETQYF
CDR3nt: TGTGCCAGCAGAACCGACGGAGAGACCCAGTACTTC

abundance: NA
d_gene: NA
j_gene: TRBJ2-7
v_gene: TRBV10-3
CDR3aa: CAGGQSYEQYF
CDR3nt: TGTGCGGGGGGGCAATCCTACGAGCAGTACTTC

abundance: NA
d_gene: NA
j_gene: TRBJ2-7
v_gene: TRBV5-1
CDR3aa: CASSLLTGISYEQYF
CDR3nt: TGCGCCAGCAGCTTGCTAACAGGGATCTCCTACGAGCAGTACTTC

abundance: NA
d_gene: TRBD1
j_gene: TRBJ2-6
v_gene: TRBV29-1
CDR3aa: CSVVSGTGNLEGANVLTF
CDR3nt: TGCAGCGTGGTTTCCGGGACAGGGAACTTAGAGGGGGCCAACGTCCTGACTTTC

abundance: NA
d_gene: NA
j_gene: TRBJ2-7
v_gene: TRBV18
CDR3aa: CASSPTPPYEQYF
CDR3nt: TGTGCCAGCTCACCAACCCCCCCCTACGAGCAGTACTTC

abundance: NA
d_gene: NA
j_gene: TRBJ1-2
v_gene: TRBV20-1
CDR3aa: CSADFWTF
CDR3nt: TGCAGTGCTGATTTTTGGACCTTC

abundance: few
d_gene: NA
j_gene: TRBJ1-5
v_gene: TRBV30
CDR3aa: CAWSPGGDQPQHF
CDR3nt: TGTGCCTGGAGTCCGGGGGGAGACCAGCCCCAGCATTTT

abundance: few
d_gene: NA
j_gene: TRBJ2-6
v_gene: TRBV27
CDR3aa: CASSPDTWSGANVLTF
CDR3nt: TGTGCCAGCAGTCCGGATACGTGGAGTGGGGCCAACGTCCTGACTTTC

abundance: NA
d_gene: NA
j_gene: TRBJ1-3
v_gene: TRBV29-1
CDR3aa: CSVVMGNTIYF
CDR3nt: TGCAGCGTTGTAATGGGAAACACCATATATTTT

abundance: few
d_gene: TRBD2
j_gene: TRBJ2-5
v_gene: TRBV19
CDR3aa: CASSISGSGKTQYF
CDR3nt: TGTGCCAGTAGTATTAGCGGGAGCGGGAAGACCCAGTACTTC

abundance: NA
d_gene: NA
j_gene: TRBJ2-1
v_gene: TRBV11-2
CDR3aa: CASSVRGAPYNEQFF
CDR3nt: TGTGCCAGCAGCGTCAGGGGTGCCCCATACAATGAGCAGTTCTTC

abundance: few
d_gene: NA
j_gene: TRBJ2-6
v_gene: TRBV7-6
CDR3aa: CASSLQGAGANVLTF
CDR3nt: TGTGCCAGCAGCCTACAGGGAGCTGGGGCCAACGTCCTGACTTTC

abundance: few
d_gene: NA
j_gene: TRBJ2-7
v_gene: TRBV20-1
CDR3aa: CSASRSDEQYF
CDR3nt: TGCAGTGCTAGCAGGTCAGACGAGCAGTACTTC

abundance: NA
d_gene: TRBD1
j_gene: TRBJ1-1
v_gene: TRBV7-2
CDR3aa: CASSSDRGSTEAFF
CDR3nt: TGTGCCAGCAGCTCGGACAGGGGGAGCACTGAAGCTTTCTTT

abundance: few
d_gene: NA
j_gene: TRBJ2-5
v_gene: TRBV11-2
CDR3aa: CASSFRAVVETQYF
CDR3nt: TGTGCCAGCAGCTTTAGAGCGGTAGTAGAGACCCAGTACTTC

abundance: NA
d_gene: NA
j_gene: TRBJ2-3
v_gene: TRBV30
CDR3aa: CAWVSTGSKTDTQYF
CDR3nt: TGTGCCTGGGTTTCCACAGGGTCAAAAACAGATACGCAGTATTTT

abundance: NA
d_gene: NA
j_gene: TRBJ1-5
v_gene: TRBV7-2
CDR3aa: CASSIDGVGNQPQHF
CDR3nt: TGTGCCAGCAGCATAGATGGGGTTGGCAATCAGCCCCAGCATTTT

abundance: NA
d_gene: NA
j_gene: TRBJ2-3
v_gene: TRBV4-3
CDR3aa: CASSQDNGAADTQYF
CDR3nt: TGCGCCAGCAGCCAAGACAATGGTGCCGCAGATACGCAGTATTTT

abundance: NA
d_gene: TRBD2
j_gene: TRBJ2-5
v_gene: TRBV5-4
CDR3aa: CASSQTSGMAEETQYF
CDR3nt: TGTGCCAGCAGCCAGACTAGCGGAATGGCAGAGGAGACCCAGTACTTC

abundance: NA
d_gene: NA
j_gene: TRBJ1-2
v_gene: TRBV15
CDR3aa: CATSTGGYYGYTF
CDR3nt: TGTGCCACCAGCACTGGAGGCTACTATGGCTACACCTTC

abundance: NA
d_gene: NA
j_gene: TRBJ1-2
v_gene: TRBV28
CDR3aa: CASSLARIYGYTF
CDR3nt: TGTGCCAGCAGTTTGGCCAGAATCTATGGCTACACCTTC

abundance: few
d_gene: NA
j_gene: TRBJ2-7
v_gene: TRBV29-1
CDR3aa: CSVATDYEQYF
CDR3nt: TGCAGCGTTGCGACAGACTACGAGCAGTACTTC

abundance: NA
d_gene: NA
j_gene: TRBJ1-4
v_gene: TRBV25-1
CDR3aa: CASSGAQGGVEKLFF
CDR3nt: TGTGCCAGCAGTGGCGCACAGGGTGGAGTTGAAAAACTGTTTTTT

abundance: NA
d_gene: NA
j_gene: TRBJ2-3
v_gene: TRBV11-2
CDR3aa: CASSLDGKSTDTQYF
CDR3nt: TGTGCCAGCAGCTTAGATGGCAAATCCACAGATACGCAGTATTTT

abundance: NA
d_gene: NA
j_gene: TRBJ1-4
v_gene: TRBV29-1
CDR3aa: CSVVPGGNEKLFF
CDR3nt: TGCAGCGTTGTACCGGGGGGCAATGAAAAACTGTTTTTT

abundance: NA
d_gene: NA
j_gene: TRBJ1-1
v_gene: TRBV4-2
CDR3aa: CASSQARTGRMNTEAFF
CDR3nt: TGTGCCAGCAGCCAAGCACGGACGGGTCGGATGAACACTGAAGCTTTCTTT

abundance: NA
d_gene: NA
j_gene: TRBJ2-7
v_gene: TRBV10-3
CDR3aa: CAISVGTNDYEQYF
CDR3nt: TGTGCCATCAGTGTTGGGACAAATGACTACGAGCAGTACTTC

abundance: NA
d_gene: NA
j_gene: TRBJ1-1
v_gene: TRBV6-6
CDR3aa: CASSYSNWPRGTEAFF
CDR3nt: TGTGCCAGCAGTTACTCTAACTGGCCACGGGGGACTGAAGCTTTCTTT